The present entry profiles one T cell receptor beta chain with its context. The antigen is undetermined. The entry originates in a study of shared clonotypes between healthy human individuals. Study-level information: Those who served as donors were a couple of women and three men between the ages of 18 and 49.

Terminally differentiated effector memory CD45RA+ cells were excluded from the naive CD8 cells, which were CD45RO-negative and positively selected for CCR7. The donors, all of them Caucasian adults, lived in Nashville, Tennessee. The data were produced by immunoSEQ multiplex PCR, yet TCRdb's version contains in-frame clones alone and is incomplete. The sample includes hundreds of thousands of clones, about 95% of them seen just once. The V gene lost 4 bases and the J gene lost 4 bases, with 8 bases spanning the gap. Germline V lookup: CDR1 MNHEY, CDR2 SMNVEV (reference sequence). There are 12 residues in the CDR3. Regarding the study as a whole: Generation probabilities were higher for clonotypes shared across all four sorted-subset donors than for unshared ones. Tissue TCR repertoires likely differ from these blood-only repertoires.

The rearrangement links TRBV27 to TRBJ2-7; D not certain. Sequenced sample: naive CD8+ T cells sorted from blood. This TCR came from a woman in her 30s in good health. The chain's CDR3 is CASSYSGYEQYF. For the CDR3, the DNA is TGTGCCAGCAGTTATAGTGGGTACGAGCAGTACTTC.